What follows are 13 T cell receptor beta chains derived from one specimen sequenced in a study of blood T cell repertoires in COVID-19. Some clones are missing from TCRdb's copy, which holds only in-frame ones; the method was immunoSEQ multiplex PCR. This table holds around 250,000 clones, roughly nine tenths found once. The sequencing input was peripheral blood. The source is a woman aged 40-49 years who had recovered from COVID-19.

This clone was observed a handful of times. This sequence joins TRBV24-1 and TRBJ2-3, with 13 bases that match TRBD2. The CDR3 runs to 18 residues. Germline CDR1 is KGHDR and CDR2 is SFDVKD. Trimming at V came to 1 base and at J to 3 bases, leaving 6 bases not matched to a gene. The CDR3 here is CATSDLGGTSGVTDTQYF. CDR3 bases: TGTGCCACCAGTGATTTAGGCGGGACTAGCGGGGTGACAGATACGCAGTATTTT.

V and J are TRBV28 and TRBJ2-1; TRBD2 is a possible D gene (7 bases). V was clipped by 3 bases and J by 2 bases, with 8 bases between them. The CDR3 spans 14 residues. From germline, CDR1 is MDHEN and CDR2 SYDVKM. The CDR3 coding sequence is TGTGCCAGCAGTTTCGGGGGGCCCTACAATGAGCAGTTCTTC. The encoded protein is CASSFGGPYNEQFF.

The DNA for the CDR3 is TGTGCCAGCAGAATACCGGGACAGGGTGCGGAGTACTTC. Its protein is CASRIPGQGAEYF. V and J are TRBV6-5 and TRBJ2-4, with TRBD1 matching 9 bases. This CDR3 spans 13 amino acids. The V gene end was trimmed by 6 bases and the J gene end by 14 bases; junction bases not matched to a gene: 11. Germline-derived CDR1 and CDR2 are MNHEY and SVGAGI.

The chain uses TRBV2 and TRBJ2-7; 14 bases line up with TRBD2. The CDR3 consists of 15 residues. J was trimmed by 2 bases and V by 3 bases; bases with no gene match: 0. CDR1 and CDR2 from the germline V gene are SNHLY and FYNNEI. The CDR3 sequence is CASSEGLAGAYEQYV. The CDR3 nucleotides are TGTGCCAGCAGTGAGGGACTAGCGGGAGCCTACGAGCAGTACGTC.

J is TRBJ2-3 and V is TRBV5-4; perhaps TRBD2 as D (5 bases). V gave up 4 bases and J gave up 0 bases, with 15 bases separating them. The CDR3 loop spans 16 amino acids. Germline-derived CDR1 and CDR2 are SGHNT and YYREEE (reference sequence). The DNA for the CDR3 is TGTGCCAGCAGCGGTCGGAGGCACCCTAGCACAGATACGCAGTATTTT. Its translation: CASSGRRHPSTDTQYF.

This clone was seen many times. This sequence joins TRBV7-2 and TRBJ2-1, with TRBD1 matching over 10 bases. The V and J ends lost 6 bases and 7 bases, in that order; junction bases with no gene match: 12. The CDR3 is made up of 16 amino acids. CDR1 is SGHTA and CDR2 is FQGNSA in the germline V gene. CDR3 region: CASSSTRQGALNEQFF. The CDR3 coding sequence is TGTGCCAGCAGTTCCACCAGACAGGGGGCGCTAAATGAGCAGTTCTTC.

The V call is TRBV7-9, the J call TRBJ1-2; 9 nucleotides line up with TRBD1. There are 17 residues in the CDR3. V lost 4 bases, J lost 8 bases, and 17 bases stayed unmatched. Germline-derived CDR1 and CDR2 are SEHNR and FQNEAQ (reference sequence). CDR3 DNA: TGTGCCAGCAGCTCACACCCCGGGACAGGGTGGTTGGAGGGCTACACCTTC. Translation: CASSSHPGTGWLEGYTF. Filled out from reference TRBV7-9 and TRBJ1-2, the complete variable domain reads DTGVSQNPRHKITKRGQNVTFRCDPISEHNRLYWYRQTLGQGPEFLTYFQNEAQLEKSRLLSDRFSAERPKGSFSTLEIQRTEQGDSAMYLCASSSHPGTGWLEGYTFGSGTRLTVV.

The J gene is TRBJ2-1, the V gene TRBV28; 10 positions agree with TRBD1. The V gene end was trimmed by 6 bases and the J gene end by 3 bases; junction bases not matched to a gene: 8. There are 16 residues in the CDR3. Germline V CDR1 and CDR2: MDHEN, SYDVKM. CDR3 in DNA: TGTGCCAGCAGAACCCTAGGGACAGGGGACTACAATGAGCAGTTCTTC. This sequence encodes CASRTLGTGDYNEQFF.

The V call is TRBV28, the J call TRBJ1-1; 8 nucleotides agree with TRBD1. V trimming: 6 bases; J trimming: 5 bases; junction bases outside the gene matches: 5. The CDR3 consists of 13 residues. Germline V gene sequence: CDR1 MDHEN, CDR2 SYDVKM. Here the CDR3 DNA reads TGTGCCAGCAGCCGGAGGGACAGGACTGAAGCTTTCTTT. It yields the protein CASSRRDRTEAFF.

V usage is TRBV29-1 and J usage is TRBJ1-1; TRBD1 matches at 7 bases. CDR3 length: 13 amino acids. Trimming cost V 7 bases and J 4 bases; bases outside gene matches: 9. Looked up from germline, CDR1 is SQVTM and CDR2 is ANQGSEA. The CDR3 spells CSAQGDPSTEAFF. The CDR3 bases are TGCAGCGCGCAGGGGGACCCGTCCACTGAAGCTTTCTTT. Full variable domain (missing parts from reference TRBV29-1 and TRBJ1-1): SAVISQKPSRDICQRGTSLTIQCQVDSQVTMMFWYRQQPGQSLTLIATANQGSEATYESGFVIDKFPISRPNLTFSTLTVSNMSPEDSSIYLCSAQGDPSTEAFFGQGTRLTVV.

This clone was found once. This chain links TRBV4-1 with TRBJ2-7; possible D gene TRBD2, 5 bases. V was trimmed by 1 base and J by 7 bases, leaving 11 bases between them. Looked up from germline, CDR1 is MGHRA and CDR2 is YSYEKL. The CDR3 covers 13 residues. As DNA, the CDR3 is TGCGCCAGCAGCCAAGTAGTAGGCGGGGAGCAGTACTTC. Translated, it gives CASSQVVGGEQYF.

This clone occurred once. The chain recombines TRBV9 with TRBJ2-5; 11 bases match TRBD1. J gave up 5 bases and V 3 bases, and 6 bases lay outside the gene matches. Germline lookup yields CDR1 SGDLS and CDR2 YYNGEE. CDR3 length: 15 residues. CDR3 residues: CASSASWDRGETQYF. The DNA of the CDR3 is TGTGCCAGCAGCGCATCTTGGGACAGGGGGGAGACCCAGTACTTC.

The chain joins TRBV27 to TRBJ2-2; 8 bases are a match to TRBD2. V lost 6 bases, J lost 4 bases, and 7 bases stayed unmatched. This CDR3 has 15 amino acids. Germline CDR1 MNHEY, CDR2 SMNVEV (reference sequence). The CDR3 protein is CASRPPGGITGELFF. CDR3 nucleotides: TGTGCCAGCAGACCTCCGGGGGGGATCACCGGGGAGCTGTTTTTT.